This TCR beta chain was observed in a study of blood T cell repertoires in COVID-19 (dated by TCRdb to the early 2020s). Looking at the study overall: Samples covering the acute and convalescent phases of COVID-19 were provided by collaborators in the United States, Italy and Spain. The material from the prospective study consisted of cDNA or gDNA derived from T cells, B-cell-depleted T cells, or PBMCs. Subjects who had been exposed to COVID-19, were actively infected with it, or had recovered from it provided the deeply sampled blood TCRbeta repertoires that made up the dataset. The repertoires were released in a freely available public database meant as a resource for research on the immune response to SARS-CoV-2. The samples were drawn from two sources: the first 160 participants of the ongoing ImmuneRACE study, and 1,000 to 1,500 subjects contributed by 6 global collaborators. Sample metadata almost always included a de-identified subject ID, COVID-19 status, age in years and sex. Where available, HLA class I and class II types were taken from metadata supplied by the sample provider and were not determined by assay-based typing.

The research as a whole found: Clinical and demographic metadata were provided uncurated, with the amount varying by source and participant.

Whole blood was collected in K2EDTA tubes by collaborating institutions according to the institutions' own protocols. For TCRbeta analysis, collaborators shipped samples in one of three forms: frozen whole blood, isolated PBMCs, or DNA extracted from either of those sample types. In regard to this clone: Which antigen it targets is not known. Base qualities are not recorded, but no much larger clone differs from it by a single base.

The CDR3 contains 12 residues, cysteine and phenylalanine counted. The read is trimmed to its CDR3 DNA, 36 bases read in frame from base 1. Relative to germline, V is missing 8 bases and J is missing 6 bases, with 2 bases of the junction outside any gene match. The immunoSEQ Assay, a bias-controlled multiplex PCR, was used to amplify TCRbeta CDR3 regions from genomic DNA. The authors processed their data as follows. Within the assay, amplification of reference gene primers was used to estimate how many nucleated cells each sample contained. To quantify the absolute abundance of each unique TCRbeta CDR3 rearrangement, sequence reads were collapsed and filtered. For each sample, productive Simpson clonality was calculated as the square root of Simpson's diversity index over productive rearrangements. As stored in TCRdb, this immuneACCESS dataset retains in-frame rearrangements with V and J assigned. A fraction of the clones does not appear; measured against another copy, unresolved V genes explain less than half of the discrepancy, and the remainder lacks a known reason. V, J and clone size are those of that table, while D and trimming were read from the DNA. For this sample the table gives some 66,000 clones, of which around 90% were detected only once. 5.5% to 8% of the sample rests with the top ten.

Sequences were obtained from peripheral blood. This chain joins TRBV12-3 or TRBV12-4 to TRBJ2-7; TRBD1 aligns with 12 central bases. This sequence was found in a human donor in a cohort sampled during active COVID-19. The DNA is TGTGCCAGCGGGACAGGGGGCGGCGAGCAGTACTTC. Its protein reads: CASGTGGGEQYF.